This T cell receptor beta chain was sequenced for a study of blood T cell repertoires in COVID-19. Study at large: Some COVID-19 samples were acute and others convalescent; all came from the United States, Italy and Spain. In each case, the material was cDNA or gDNA derived from T cells, B-cell-depleted T cells, or PBMCs.

The CDR3 totals 14 residues. V shed 3 bases and J 1 base; nucleotides not matched to a gene: 3. CDR1 and CDR2 (germline): SGDLS, YYNGEE. How the authors handled the data: Reference gene primer amplification in the assay estimated nucleated cell counts. Using immunoSEQ multiplex PCR, the repertoire was profiled, and TCRdb retains in-frame clones only, with some absent. V and J calls plus clone size are reproduced from that table; the DNA served to infer D and trimming. The sample has roughly 340,000 clones, under 95% seen once. The V call is TRBV9, the J call TRBJ1-1; 7 positions match TRBD1. The clonotype originates from a woman younger than 35 who had recovered from COVID-19. The specimen was peripheral blood. CDR3 sequence reads: CASSARGANTEAFF. CDR3 coding DNA: TGTGCCAGCAGCGCCAGGGGGGCGAACACTGAAGCTTTCTTT.